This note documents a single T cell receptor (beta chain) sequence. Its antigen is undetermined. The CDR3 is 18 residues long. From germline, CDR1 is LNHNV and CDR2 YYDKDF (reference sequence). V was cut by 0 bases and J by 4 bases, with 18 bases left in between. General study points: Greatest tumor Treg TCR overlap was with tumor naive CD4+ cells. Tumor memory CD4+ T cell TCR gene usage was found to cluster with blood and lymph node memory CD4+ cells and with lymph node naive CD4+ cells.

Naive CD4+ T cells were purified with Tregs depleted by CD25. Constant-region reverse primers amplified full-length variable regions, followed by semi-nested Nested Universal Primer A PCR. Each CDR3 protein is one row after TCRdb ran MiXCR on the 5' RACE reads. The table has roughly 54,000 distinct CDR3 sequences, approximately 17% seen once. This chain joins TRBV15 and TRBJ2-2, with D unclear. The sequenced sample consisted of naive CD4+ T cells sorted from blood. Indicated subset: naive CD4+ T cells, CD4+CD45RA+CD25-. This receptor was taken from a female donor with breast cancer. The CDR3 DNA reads TGTGCCACCAGCAGAGATCCCGGCCACTACCCGAGCACCGGGGAGCTGTTTTTT. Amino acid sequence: CATSRDPGHYPSTGELFF.